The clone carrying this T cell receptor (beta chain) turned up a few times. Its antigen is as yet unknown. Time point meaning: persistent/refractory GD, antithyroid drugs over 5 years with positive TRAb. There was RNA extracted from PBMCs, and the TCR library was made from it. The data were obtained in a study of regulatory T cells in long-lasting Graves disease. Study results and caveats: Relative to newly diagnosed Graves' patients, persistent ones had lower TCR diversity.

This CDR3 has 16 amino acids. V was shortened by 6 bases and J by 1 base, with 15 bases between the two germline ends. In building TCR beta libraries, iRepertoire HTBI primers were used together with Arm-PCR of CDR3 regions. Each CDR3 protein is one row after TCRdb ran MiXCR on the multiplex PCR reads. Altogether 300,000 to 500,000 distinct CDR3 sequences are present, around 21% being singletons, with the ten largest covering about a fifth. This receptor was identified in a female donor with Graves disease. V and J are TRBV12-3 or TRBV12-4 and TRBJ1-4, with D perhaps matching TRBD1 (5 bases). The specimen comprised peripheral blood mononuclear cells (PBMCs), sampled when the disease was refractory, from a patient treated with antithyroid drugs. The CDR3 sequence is CASSIGGRITNEKLFF. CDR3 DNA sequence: TGTGCCAGCAGCATTGGGGGAAGGATAACTAATGAAAAACTGTTTTTT.